In its sample, the clone carrying this T cell receptor beta chain ranks as medium-sized (0.01 to 0.1%). MiXCR, run by TCRdb on the PCR reads, gives a single entry per CDR3 protein. The table has 900 to 1,300 distinct CDR3 sequences, 25% to 30% seen once. The entry originates in a study of regulatory and conventional T cells in breast cancer. V shed 3 bases and J shed 2 bases, with 11 bases lying between them. The CDR3 sequence is 15 residues long. Germline CDR1 reads SGHVS; CDR2 reads FQNEAQ. The chain recombines TRBV7-8 with TRBJ2-1; tentative D call: TRBD2 (5 bases). The TCR sequence derives from a female donor with breast cancer. Sequencing was done on a sample of conventional T cells from blood. CDR3 residues: CASSFRDGAYNEQFF. The CDR3 DNA reads TGTGCCAGCAGCTTTCGGGATGGCGCCTACAATGAGCAGTTCTTC.